Below, 20 T cell receptor beta chains from the same sample are listed, as sequenced in a study of blood T cell repertoires in COVID-19. Produced via immunoSEQ multiplex PCR; TCRdb's table is partial and in-frame only. The sample has about 160,000 clones; about 88% are singletons. The sample comprised peripheral blood. These receptor sequences come from a woman aged 50 to 60 with COVID-19, enrolled during active disease.

The chain uses TRBV2 and TRBJ1-1, with TRBD1 matching 7 bases. This CDR3 contains 14 residues. The ends lost 6 bases at V and 6 bases at J; junction bases unmatched: 10. In germline, CDR1 is SNHLY, CDR2 FYNNEI. CDR3 region: CASRPQTGSAEAFF. The CDR3, as DNA: TGTGCCAGCAGACCACAGACAGGGAGCGCTGAAGCTTTCTTT.

The chain carries TRBV7-9 and TRBJ1-2, with unresolved D. CDR3 length equals 12 residues. CDR1 and CDR2 from the germline V gene are SEHNR and FQNEAQ (reference sequence). Trimming shortened V by 4 bases and J by 8 bases, and 11 bases separated the two germline ends. This CDR3 is CASSSELRGYTF. DNA of the CDR3: TGTGCCAGCAGCTCCGAGCTGCGAGGCTACACCTTC.

This clone has more than one count but fewer than ten. The chain links TRBV7-3 to TRBJ2-2; 11 nucleotides line up with TRBD1. The germline CDR1 and CDR2 sequences are SGHTA and FQGTGA. V lost 10 bases and J lost 7; bases outside the gene matches: 5. The CDR3 runs 13 residues. CDR3 protein: CATRTGGDGELFF. CDR3 DNA: TGTGCCACTCGGACAGGGGGCGACGGGGAGCTGTTTTTT.

The rearrangement links TRBV3-1 (or the pseudogene TRBV3-2) to TRBJ2-3; D is unclear. This CDR3 is built from 13 residues. Germline CDR1 reads LGHDT; CDR2 reads YNNKEL (reference sequence). Trimming removed 8 bases at V and 6 bases at J, with 15 bases between. This CDR3 is CASSGPLTDTQYF. The CDR3, as DNA: TGTGCCAGCTCCGGTCCCCTAACGGATACGCAGTATTTT.

J is TRBJ1-5 and V is TRBV6-1; the D gene is possibly TRBD1 (5 bases). Deletions cut 0 bases from V and 1 base from J, with 7 bases between. Germline V gene data show CDR1 as MNHNS and CDR2 as SASEGT. This CDR3 has 15 residues. The CDR3 nucleotides read TGTGCCAGCAGTGAAGCTCCAGGGAGCAATCAGCCCCAGCATTTT. Translating gives CASSEAPGSNQPQHF.

CDR3 sequence (DNA): TGTGCCAGCACCAAGGGGGGGACTGGAAACACCATATATTTT. Translated: CASTKGGTGNTIYF. The V gene is TRBV6-6, the J gene TRBJ1-3; tentative D call: TRBD1 (6 bases). CDR3 length: 14 residues. From germline, CDR1 is MNHNY and CDR2 SVGAGI (reference sequence). The germline V and J ends were trimmed by 7 bases and 2 bases, with 12 bases remaining between them.

The chain's CDR3 is CASSPTGAGGLQETQYF. CDR3 nucleotide sequence: TGTGCCAGCAGCCCAACGGGAGCGGGGGGGTTACAAGAGACCCAGTACTTC. J is TRBJ2-5 and V is TRBV7-8; TRBD2 matches at 10 bases. Germline V gene lookup returns CDR1 SGHVS and CDR2 FQNEAQ. The CDR3 has 17 residues. With V trimmed by 5 bases and J by 2 bases, 11 bases remained unmatched.

The rearrangement uses TRBV5-1 and TRBJ2-5, with 10 bases matching TRBD2. The junction had 8 bases not matched to a gene; V was cut back by 4 bases and J by 2 bases. This CDR3 has 16 residues. Germline V lookup: CDR1 SGHRS, CDR2 YFSETQ. DNA of the CDR3: TGCGCCAGCAGCCTTAGCGGGGGGAGAGGGCAAGAGACCCAGTACTTC. This translates into CASSLSGGRGQETQYF.

The rearrangement joins TRBV10-3 to TRBJ1-1; weak D call: TRBD1 (5 bases). V was clipped by 8 bases and J by 4 bases, with 14 bases between them. CDR1 and CDR2 from the germline V gene are ENHRY and SYGVKD. The CDR3 totals 13 residues. CDR3 sequence reads: CAIGVREGTEAFF. The CDR3, as DNA: TGTGCCATCGGGGTCAGGGAAGGCACTGAAGCTTTCTTT.

V usage is TRBV28 and J usage is TRBJ2-2; 10 bases align to TRBD2. Trimming took 4 bases from V and 4 from J; bases not matched to a gene: 3. From germline, CDR1 is MDHEN and CDR2 SYDVKM. There are 15 residues in the CDR3. The CDR3 region is CASSSSSGGTGELFF. CDR3 in DNA: TGTGCCAGCAGTTCGTCTAGCGGGGGCACCGGGGAGCTGTTTTTT.

The gene calls are TRBV7-9 and TRBJ2-5; no definite D call. CDR1 and CDR2 from the germline V gene are SEHNR and FQNEAQ (reference sequence). The V gene lost 0 bases and the J gene lost 0 bases, with 8 bases spanning the gap. The CDR3 contains 15 residues. DNA for the CDR3: TGTGCCAGCAGCTTAGCGTTGGCGGACCAAGAGACCCAGTACTTC. Its translation is CASSLALADQETQYF.

The J gene is TRBJ1-4, the V gene TRBV3-1 (or the pseudogene TRBV3-2); maybe TRBD1 (5 bases). V was shortened by 6 bases and J by 8 bases, with 22 bases between the two germline ends. CDR1 LGHDT and CDR2 YNNKEL come from the germline V gene (reference sequence). This CDR3 region has 16 residues. CDR3 bases: TGTGCCAGCAGTACCGCCGGTCAGGGACTTGGAGAAAAACTGTTTTTT. It yields the protein CASSTAGQGLGEKLFF.

V usage is TRBV11-3 and J usage is TRBJ1-1; 9 nucleotides line up with TRBD1. Germline CDR1 SGHNT, CDR2 YENEEA. The length of the CDR3 is 14 residues. V trimming: 1 base; J trimming: 5 bases; junction bases outside the gene matches: 2. CDR3 sequence: CASSLGTGATEAFF. In DNA, the CDR3 is TGTGCCAGCAGCTTAGGGACAGGGGCAACTGAAGCTTTCTTT.

V is TRBV2 and J is TRBJ2-3; D may be TRBD2 (6 bases). CDR3 length: 14 amino acids. V was pared by 3 bases and J by 4 bases, with 11 bases between. Germline CDR1 and CDR2: SNHLY and FYNNEI. This chain's CDR3 is CASSEGLSPDTQYF. CDR3 DNA sequence: TGTGCCAGCAGTGAGGGACTCTCCCCAGATACGCAGTATTTT.

The chain links TRBV6-5 to TRBJ1-5, with a possible D match to TRBD1 (6 bases). CDR3 size: 14 residues. The V gene's germline CDR1 is MNHEY and CDR2 SVGAGI. The V end was cut by 10 bases, the J end by 2 bases, with 15 bases between. CDR3 protein: CATRTVWGNQPQHF. CDR3 DNA: TGTGCCACCCGGACAGTTTGGGGCAATCAGCCCCAGCATTTT.

The chain joins TRBV19 to TRBJ2-5, with D tentatively TRBD1 (6 bases). V lost 5 bases and J lost 0, with 16 bases in between. This CDR3 is 16 amino acids long. Germline CDR1 and CDR2: LNHDA and SQIVND (reference sequence). Here the CDR3 DNA reads TGTGCCAGTAGTCCCTCGGGACACCTGTACCAAGAGACCCAGTACTTC. Protein: CASSPSGHLYQETQYF.

This chain joins TRBV5-4 and TRBJ1-1; D perhaps matches TRBD1 (6 bases). V lost 8 bases and J lost 0, with 14 bases in between. The CDR3 runs to 14 residues. Germline-derived CDR1 and CDR2 are SGHNT and YYREEE (reference sequence). CDR3 sequence (DNA): TGTGCCAGTCACCAGACAGGCCTGAACACTGAAGCTTTCTTT. Translation: CASHQTGLNTEAFF.

This clone was seen more than once but under ten times. The V gene is TRBV27, the J gene TRBJ1-2, with 9 bases identical to TRBD1. This CDR3 has 13 residues. Unmatched junction bases numbered 5, after V lost 6 bases and J lost 6 bases. CDR1 is MNHEY, CDR2 SMNVEV, per germline (reference sequence). In DNA form, the CDR3 reads TGTGCCAGCAGCAGCGGGACAGGGCATGGCTACACCTTC. Protein: CASSSGTGHGYTF.

This clone was seen only once. V is TRBV7-3 and J is TRBJ2-5, with 7 positions matching TRBD1. Germline trimming cut 5 bases from V and 3 bases from J; bases unmatched to any gene: 3. Looked up from germline, CDR1 is SGHTA and CDR2 is FQGTGA. This CDR3 has 13 amino acids. CDR3 DNA: TGTGCCAGCAGCCTAGACAGGGAAGAGACCCAGTACTTC. Translation gives CASSLDREETQYF.

This CDR3 is CASTVNYGYTF. The CDR3 nucleotides are TGTGCCAGCACAGTTAACTATGGCTACACCTTC. The chain employs TRBV6-5 and TRBJ1-2, with no clear D. Germline V CDR1 and CDR2: MNHEY, SVGAGI. This CDR3 is 11 amino acids long. Trimming removed 7 bases from V and 1 base from J, with 4 bases in between.